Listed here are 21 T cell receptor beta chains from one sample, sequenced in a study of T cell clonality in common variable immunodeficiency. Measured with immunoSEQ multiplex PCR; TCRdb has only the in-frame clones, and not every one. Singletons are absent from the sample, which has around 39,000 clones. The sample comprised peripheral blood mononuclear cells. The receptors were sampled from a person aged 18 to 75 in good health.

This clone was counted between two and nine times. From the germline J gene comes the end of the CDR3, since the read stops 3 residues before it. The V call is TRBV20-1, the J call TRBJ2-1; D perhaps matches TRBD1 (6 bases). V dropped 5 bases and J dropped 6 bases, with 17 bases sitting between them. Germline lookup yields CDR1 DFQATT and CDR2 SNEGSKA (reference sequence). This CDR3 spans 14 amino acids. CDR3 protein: CSALGQLFFNEQFF. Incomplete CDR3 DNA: TGCAGTGCTCTCGGACAGCTATTCTTCAATGAG.

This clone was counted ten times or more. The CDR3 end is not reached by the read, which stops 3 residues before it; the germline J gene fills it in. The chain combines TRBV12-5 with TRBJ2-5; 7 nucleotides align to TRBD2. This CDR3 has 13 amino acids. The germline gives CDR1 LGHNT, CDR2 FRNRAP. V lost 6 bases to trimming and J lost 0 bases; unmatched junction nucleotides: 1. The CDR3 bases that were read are TGTGCTAGTGGAGCGGGGTACCAAGAGACC. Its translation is CASGAGYQET. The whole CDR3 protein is CASGAGYQETQYF.

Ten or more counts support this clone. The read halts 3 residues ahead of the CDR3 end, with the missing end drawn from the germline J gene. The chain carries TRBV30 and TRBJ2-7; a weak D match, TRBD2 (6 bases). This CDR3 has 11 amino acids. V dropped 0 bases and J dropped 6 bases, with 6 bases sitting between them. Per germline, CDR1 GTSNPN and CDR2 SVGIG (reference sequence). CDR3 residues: CAWSVGGEQYF. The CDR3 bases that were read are TGTGCCTGGAGTGTCGGGGGCGAG.

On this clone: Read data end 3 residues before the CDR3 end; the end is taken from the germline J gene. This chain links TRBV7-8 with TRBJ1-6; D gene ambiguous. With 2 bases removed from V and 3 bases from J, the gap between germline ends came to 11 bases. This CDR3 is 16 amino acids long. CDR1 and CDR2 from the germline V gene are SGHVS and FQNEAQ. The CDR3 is CASSLSRVYYNSPLHF. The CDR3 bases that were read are TGTGCCAGCAGCTTATCGCGGGTCTACTATAATTCACCC.

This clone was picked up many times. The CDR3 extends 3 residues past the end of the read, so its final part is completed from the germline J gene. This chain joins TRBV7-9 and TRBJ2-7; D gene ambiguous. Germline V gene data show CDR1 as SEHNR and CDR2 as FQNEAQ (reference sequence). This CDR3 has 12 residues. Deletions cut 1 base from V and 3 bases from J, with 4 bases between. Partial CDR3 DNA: TGTGCCAGCAGCTTAGGCAGCTACGAG. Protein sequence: CASSLGSYE. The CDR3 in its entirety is CASSLGSYEQYF.

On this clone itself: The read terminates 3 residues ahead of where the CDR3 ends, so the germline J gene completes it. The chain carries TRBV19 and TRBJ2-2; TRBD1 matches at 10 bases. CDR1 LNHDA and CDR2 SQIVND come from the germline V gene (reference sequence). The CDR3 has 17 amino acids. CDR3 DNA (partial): TGTGCCAGTACCCCAAAGGACAGGGGGAGTTCGGAGGAAAAG. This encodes CASTPKDRGSSEEK. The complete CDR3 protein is CASTPKDRGSSEEKLFF.

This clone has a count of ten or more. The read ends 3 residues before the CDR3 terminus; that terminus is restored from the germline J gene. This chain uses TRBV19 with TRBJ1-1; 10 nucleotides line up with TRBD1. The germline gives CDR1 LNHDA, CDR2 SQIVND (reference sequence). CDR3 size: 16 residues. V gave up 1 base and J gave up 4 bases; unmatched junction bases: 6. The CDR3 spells CASSIGDRGVFTEAFF. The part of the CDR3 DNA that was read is TGTGCCAGTAGTATAGGGGACAGGGGAGTATTCACTGAA.

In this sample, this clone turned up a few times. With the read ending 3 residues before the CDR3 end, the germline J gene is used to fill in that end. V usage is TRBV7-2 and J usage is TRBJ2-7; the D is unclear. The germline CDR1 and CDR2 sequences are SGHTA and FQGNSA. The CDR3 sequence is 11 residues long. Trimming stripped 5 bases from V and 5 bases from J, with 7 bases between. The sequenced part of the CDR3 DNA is TGTGCCAGCAGCCCAGAACACGAG. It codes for CASSPEHE. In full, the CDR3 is CASSPEHEQYF.

This CDR3 reads CASSASTQGDYTF. CDR3 DNA, as far as it was read: TGTGCCAGCAGCGCCTCTACACAGGGAGAC. The rearrangement uses TRBV7-9 and TRBJ1-2; a weak D match, TRBD1 (6 bases). Read sequence stops 3 residues before the CDR3 end, and the germline J gene provides the missing end. CDR3 size: 13 residues. Per germline, CDR1 SEHNR and CDR2 FQNEAQ (reference sequence). Using reference TRBV7-9 and TRBJ1-2 for the parts outside the CDR3, the full variable domain is DTGVSQNPRHKITKRGQNVTFRCDPISEHNRLYWYRQTLGQGPEFLTYFQNEAQLEKSRLLSDRFSAERPKGSFSTLEIQRTEQGDSAMYLCASSASTQGDYTFGSGTRLTVV.

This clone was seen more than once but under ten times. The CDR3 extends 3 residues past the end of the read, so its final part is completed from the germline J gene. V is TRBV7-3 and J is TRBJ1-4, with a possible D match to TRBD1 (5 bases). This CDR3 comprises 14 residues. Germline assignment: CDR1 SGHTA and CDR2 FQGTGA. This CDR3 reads CARPWGGGNSPLFF. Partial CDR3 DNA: TGTGCCAGGCCCTGGGGGGGAGGCAATTCACCA.

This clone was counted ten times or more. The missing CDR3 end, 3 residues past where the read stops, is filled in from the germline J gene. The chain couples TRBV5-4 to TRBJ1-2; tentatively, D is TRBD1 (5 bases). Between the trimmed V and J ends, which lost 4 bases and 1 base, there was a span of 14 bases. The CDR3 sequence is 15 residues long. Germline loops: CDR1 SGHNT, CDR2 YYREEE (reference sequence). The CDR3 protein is CASSPSRQGNYGYTF. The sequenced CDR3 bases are TGTGCCAGCAGCCCGAGCCGGCAGGGTAACTATGGC.

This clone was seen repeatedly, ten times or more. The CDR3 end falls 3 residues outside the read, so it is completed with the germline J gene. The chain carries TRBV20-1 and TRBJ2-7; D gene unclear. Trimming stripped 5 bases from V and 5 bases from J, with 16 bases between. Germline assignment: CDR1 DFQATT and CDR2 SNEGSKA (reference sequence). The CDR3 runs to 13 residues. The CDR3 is CSAPLAGTHEQYF. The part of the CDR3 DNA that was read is TGCAGTGCTCCCCTCGCAGGAACCCACGAG.

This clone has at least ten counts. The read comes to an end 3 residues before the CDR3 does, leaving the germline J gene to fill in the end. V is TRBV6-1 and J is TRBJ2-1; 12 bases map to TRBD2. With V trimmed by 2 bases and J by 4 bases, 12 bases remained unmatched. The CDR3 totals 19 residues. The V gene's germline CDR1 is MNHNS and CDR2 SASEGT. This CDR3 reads CASSEFASWTSGKYNEQFF. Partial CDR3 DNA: TGTGCCAGCAGTGAATTCGCGTCTTGGACTAGCGGGAAATACAATGAG.

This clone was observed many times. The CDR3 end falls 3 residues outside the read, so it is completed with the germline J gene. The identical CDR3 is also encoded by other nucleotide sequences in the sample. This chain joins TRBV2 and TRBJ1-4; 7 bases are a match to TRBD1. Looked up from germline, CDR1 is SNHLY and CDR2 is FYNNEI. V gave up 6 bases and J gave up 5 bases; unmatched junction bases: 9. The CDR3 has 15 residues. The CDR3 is CASSLQGSGNEKLFF. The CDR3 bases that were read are TGTGCCAGCAGCCTACAGGGGTCGGGGAATGAAAAA.

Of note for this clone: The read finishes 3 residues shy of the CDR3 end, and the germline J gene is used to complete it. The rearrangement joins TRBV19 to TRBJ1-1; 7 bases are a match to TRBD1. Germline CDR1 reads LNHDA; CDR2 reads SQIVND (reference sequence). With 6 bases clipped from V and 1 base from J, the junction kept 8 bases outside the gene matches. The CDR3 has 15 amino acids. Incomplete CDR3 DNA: TGTGCCAGTAGGCCTACTGACAGGGAGAACACTGAA. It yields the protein CASRPTDRENTE. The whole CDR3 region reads CASRPTDRENTEAFF.

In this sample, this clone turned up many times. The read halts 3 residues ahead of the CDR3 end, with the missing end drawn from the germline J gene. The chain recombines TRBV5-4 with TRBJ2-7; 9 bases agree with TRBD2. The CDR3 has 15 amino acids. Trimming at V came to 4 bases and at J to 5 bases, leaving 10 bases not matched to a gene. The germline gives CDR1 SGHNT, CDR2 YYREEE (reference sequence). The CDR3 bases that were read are TGTGCCAGCAGCCCGCCAGATAGCGGGAGCCACGAG. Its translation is CASSPPDSGSHE. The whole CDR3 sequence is CASSPPDSGSHEQYF.

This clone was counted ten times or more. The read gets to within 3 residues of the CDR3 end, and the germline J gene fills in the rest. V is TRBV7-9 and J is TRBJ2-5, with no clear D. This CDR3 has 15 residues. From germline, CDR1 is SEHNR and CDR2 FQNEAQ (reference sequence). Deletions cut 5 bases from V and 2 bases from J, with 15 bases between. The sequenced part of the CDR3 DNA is TGTGCCAGCAGCACACCTCTAACAGAACAAGAGACC. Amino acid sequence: CASSTPLTEQET. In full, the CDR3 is CASSTPLTEQETQYF.

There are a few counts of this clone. The CDR3 spells CASKQGASETQYF. The sequenced CDR3 bases are TGTGCCAGCAAGCAGGGGGCGTCGGAGACC. The V and J genes are TRBV2 and TRBJ2-5; 8 bases line up with TRBD1. The read gets to within 3 residues of the CDR3 end, and the germline J gene fills in the rest. The CDR3 runs 13 residues. From germline, CDR1 is SNHLY and CDR2 FYNNEI. Germline trimming cut 7 bases from V and 5 bases from J; bases unmatched to any gene: 6.

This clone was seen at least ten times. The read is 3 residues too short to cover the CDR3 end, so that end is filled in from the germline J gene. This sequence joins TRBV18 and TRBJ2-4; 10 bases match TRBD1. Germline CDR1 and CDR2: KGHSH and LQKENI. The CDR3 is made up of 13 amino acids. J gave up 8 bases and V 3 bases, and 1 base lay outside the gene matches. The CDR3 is CASSPGTGDIQYF. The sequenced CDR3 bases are TGTGCCAGCTCACCCGGGACAGGGGACATT.

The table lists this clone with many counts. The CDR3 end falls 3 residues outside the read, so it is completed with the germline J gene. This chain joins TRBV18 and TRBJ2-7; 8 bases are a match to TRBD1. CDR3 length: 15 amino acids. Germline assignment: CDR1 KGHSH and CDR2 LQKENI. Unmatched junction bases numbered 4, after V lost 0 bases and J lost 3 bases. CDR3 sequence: CASSPPKGQGYEQYF. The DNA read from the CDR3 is TGTGCCAGCTCACCACCGAAAGGACAGGGCTACGAG.

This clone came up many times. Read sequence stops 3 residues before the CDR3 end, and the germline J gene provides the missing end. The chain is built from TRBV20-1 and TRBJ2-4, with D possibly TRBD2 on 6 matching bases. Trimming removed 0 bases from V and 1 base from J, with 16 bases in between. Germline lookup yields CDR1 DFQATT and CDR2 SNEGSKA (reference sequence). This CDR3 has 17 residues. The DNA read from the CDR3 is TGCAGTGCTAGAGATGTCTACCGGGGGAAGGCCAAAAACATT. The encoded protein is CSARDVYRGKAKNI. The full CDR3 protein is CSARDVYRGKAKNIQYF.